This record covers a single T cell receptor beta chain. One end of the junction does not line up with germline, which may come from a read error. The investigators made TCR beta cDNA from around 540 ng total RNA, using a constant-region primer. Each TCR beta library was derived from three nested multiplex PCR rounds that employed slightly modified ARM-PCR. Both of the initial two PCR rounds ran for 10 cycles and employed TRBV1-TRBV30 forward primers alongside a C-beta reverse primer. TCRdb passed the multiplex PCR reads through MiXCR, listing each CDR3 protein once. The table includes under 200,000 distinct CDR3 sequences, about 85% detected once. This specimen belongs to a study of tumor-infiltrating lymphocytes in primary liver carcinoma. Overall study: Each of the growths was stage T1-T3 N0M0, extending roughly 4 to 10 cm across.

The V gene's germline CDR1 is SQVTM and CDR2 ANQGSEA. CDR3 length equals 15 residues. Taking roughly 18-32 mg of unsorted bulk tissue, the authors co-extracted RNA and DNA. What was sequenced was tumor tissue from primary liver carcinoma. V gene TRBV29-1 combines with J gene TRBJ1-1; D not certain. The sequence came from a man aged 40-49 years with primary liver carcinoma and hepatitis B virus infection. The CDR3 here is CSVAPGWGMNSEALF. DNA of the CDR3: TGCAGCGTTGCTCCGGGATGGGGAATGAACAGTGAAGCTTTATTT.